The next 10 T cell receptor beta chains were all read from a single sample in a study of spatial heterogeneity in lung cancer. Time point denoted: sample taken at primary tumor resection. Sequencing was performed on whole RNA extracted from tumor and nontumor lung tissue, or from frozen PBMC, and the material was left unsorted. TCRdb recomputed calls from the 5' RACE reads with MiXCR, one row per CDR3 protein. The table lists some 47,000 distinct CDR3 sequences, approximately 7.6% of them singletons, with approximately 13% in the top ten. This specimen consisted of PBMCs, obtained at surgery. These receptors all come from a female donor with early-stage non-small cell lung cancer.

This clonotype was seen more than once but under ten times. This chain links TRBV20-1 with TRBJ2-7; unclear D gene. The CDR3 is 12 amino acids. Germline-derived CDR1 and CDR2 are DFQATT and SNEGSKA (reference sequence). Deletions cut 3 bases from V and 2 bases from J, with 8 bases between. CDR3 nucleotide sequence: TGCAGTGCTAGGGGTGGGGCCTACGAGCAGTACTTC. Translation: CSARGGAYEQYF.

The V and J genes are TRBV6-1 and TRBJ2-1; the D is unclear. From germline, CDR1 is MNHNS and CDR2 SASEGT. The V end lost 1 base, the J end lost 8 bases, and 15 bases lay between the germline ends. This CDR3 is built from 15 residues. This chain's CDR3 is CASSEVGLVVHEQFF. CDR3 nucleotide sequence: TGTGCCAGCAGTGAAGTTGGCCTAGTGGTGCATGAGCAGTTCTTC.

This clonotype was counted ten times or more. The chain employs TRBV5-1 and TRBJ1-3; D unresolved. The V gene lost 4 bases and the J gene lost 0 bases, with 11 bases spanning the gap. The CDR3 contains 15 residues. Germline V gene data show CDR1 as SGHRS and CDR2 as YFSETQ. DNA of the CDR3: TGCGCCAGCAGCCCGGACGGGAGCTCTGGAAACACCATATATTTT. Amino acid sequence: CASSPDGSSGNTIYF.

The chain uses TRBV27 and TRBJ2-1, with 11 bases aligning to TRBD1. The V gene end was trimmed by 3 bases and the J gene end by 4 bases; junction bases not matched to a gene: 5. CDR3 length equals 16 residues. Germline values: CDR1 MNHEY, CDR2 SMNVEV (reference sequence). The CDR3 loop is CASSFPGTGGYNEQFF. CDR3 DNA: TGTGCCAGCAGTTTCCCTGGGACAGGGGGGTACAATGAGCAGTTCTTC.

This clonotype was picked up many times. The chain employs TRBV20-1 and TRBJ2-7; D unclear. Germline CDR1 reads DFQATT; CDR2 reads SNEGSKA (reference sequence). The CDR3 runs to 14 residues. V lost 2 bases and J lost 6, with 17 bases in between. CDR3 bases: TGCAGTGCTAGACCAAGAGGAGTAGCCGGCGAGCAGTACTTC. Residues: CSARPRGVAGEQYF.

This clonotype was seen ten or more times. The chain uses TRBV7-2 and TRBJ1-4; the D gene is possibly TRBD1 (5 bases). This CDR3 is built from 11 residues. Deletions cut 2 bases from V and 11 bases from J, with 6 bases between. Germline V gene data show CDR1 as SGHTA and CDR2 as FQGNSA. The CDR3 loop reads CASSLRGKLFF. In DNA, the CDR3 is TGTGCCAGCAGCTTACGGGGGAAACTGTTTTTT.

A word on this clonotype: This may arise from a read error, as a much more abundant clone is one base away. The chain employs TRBV21-1 and TRBJ1-5. TRBV21-1 is deemed a pseudogene. The CDR3 runs to 16 residues. The CDR3 sequence: CASGKVGGDNNQPQHF. The DNA for the CDR3 is TGTGCCAGCGGCAAAGTCGGAGGGGATAACAATCAGCCCCAGCATTTT.

This clonotype came up many times. The chain uses TRBV6-5 and TRBJ2-3; weak D call: TRBD1 (5 bases). The CDR3 is 15 residues long. Per germline, CDR1 MNHEY and CDR2 SVGAGI. The V end was cut by 5 bases, the J end by 1 base, with 13 bases between. This CDR3 reads CASSPGFIGTDTQYF. The CDR3 DNA reads TGTGCCAGCAGTCCAGGGTTTATCGGCACAGATACGCAGTATTTT.

This clonotype came up many times. The rearrangement links TRBV24-1 to TRBJ2-5; possibly TRBD1 or TRBD2 for D (5 bases each). Trimming took off 3 bases at V and 3 bases at J, with 22 bases between the two ends. CDR3 size: 18 residues. CDR1 is KGHDR, CDR2 SFDVKD, per germline. Here the CDR3 DNA reads TGTGCCACCAGTGATAACTTCTCGGGGCCGAGACTTGAAGAGACCCAGTACTTC. Its translation: CATSDNFSGPRLEETQYF.

Only a few counts were recorded for this clonotype. The J gene is TRBJ2-7, the V gene TRBV7-2; 11 nucleotides align to TRBD2. The germline gives CDR1 SGHTA, CDR2 FQGNSA. The V and J ends lost 1 base and 1 base, in that order; junction bases with no gene match: 6. This CDR3 has 17 amino acids. The CDR3: CASSLDGLAGGSYEQYF. The CDR3 nucleotides read TGTGCCAGCAGCTTAGATGGCCTAGCGGGGGGATCCTACGAGCAGTACTTC.